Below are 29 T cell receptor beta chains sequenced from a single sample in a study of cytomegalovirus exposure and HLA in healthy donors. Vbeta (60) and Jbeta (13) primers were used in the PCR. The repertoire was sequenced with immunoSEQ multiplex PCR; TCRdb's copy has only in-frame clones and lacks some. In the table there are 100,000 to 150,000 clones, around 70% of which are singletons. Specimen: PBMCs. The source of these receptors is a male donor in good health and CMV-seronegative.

The CDR3 sequence is CASSSPRRGSNQPQHF. The CDR3 region has the DNA TGTGCCAGCAGTTCCCCACGGAGGGGTAGCAATCAGCCCCAGCATTTT. The V gene is TRBV6-5, the J gene TRBJ1-5; D is perhaps TRBD1 (5 bases). Germline V gene data show CDR1 as MNHEY and CDR2 as SVGAGI. V shed 4 bases and J shed 0 bases, with 13 bases lying between them. The CDR3 consists of 16 residues.

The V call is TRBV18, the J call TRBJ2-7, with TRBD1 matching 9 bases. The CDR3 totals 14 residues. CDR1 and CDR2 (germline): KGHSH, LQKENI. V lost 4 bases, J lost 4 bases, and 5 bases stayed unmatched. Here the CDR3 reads CASSRGQGWYEQYF. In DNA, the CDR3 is TGTGCCAGCTCACGGGGACAGGGCTGGTACGAGCAGTACTTC.

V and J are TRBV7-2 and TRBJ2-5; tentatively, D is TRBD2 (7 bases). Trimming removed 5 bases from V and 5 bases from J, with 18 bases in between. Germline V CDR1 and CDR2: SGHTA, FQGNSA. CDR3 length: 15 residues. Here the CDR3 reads CASSTLWGGGETQYF. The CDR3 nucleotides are TGTGCCAGCAGCACCCTGTGGGGGGGCGGTGAGACCCAGTACTTC.

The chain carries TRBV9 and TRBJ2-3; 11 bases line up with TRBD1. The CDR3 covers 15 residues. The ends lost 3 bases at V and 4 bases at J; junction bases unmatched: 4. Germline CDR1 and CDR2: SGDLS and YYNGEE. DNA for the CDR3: TGTGCCAGCAGCGGCCGGACAGGGGGCGCAGATACGCAGTATTTT. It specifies CASSGRTGGADTQYF.

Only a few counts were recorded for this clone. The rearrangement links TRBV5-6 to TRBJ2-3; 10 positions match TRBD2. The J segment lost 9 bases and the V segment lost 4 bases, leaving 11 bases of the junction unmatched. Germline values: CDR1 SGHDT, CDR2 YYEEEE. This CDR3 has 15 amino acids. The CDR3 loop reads CASSTTAGGQGTQYF. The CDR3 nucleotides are TGTGCCAGCAGCACGACAGCGGGGGGGCAGGGAACGCAGTATTTT. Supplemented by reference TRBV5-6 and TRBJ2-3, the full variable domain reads DAGVTQSPTHLIKTRGQQVTLRCSPKSGHDTVSWYQQALGQGPQFIFQYYEEEERQRGNFPDRFSGHQFPNYSSELNVNALLLGDSALYLCASSTTAGGQGTQYFGPGTRLTVL.

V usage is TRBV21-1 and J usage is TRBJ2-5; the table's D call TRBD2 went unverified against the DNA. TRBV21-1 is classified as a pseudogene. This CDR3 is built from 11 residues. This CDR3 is CASSGGETQYF. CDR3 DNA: TGTGCCAGCAGCGGAGGGGAGACCCAGTACTTC.

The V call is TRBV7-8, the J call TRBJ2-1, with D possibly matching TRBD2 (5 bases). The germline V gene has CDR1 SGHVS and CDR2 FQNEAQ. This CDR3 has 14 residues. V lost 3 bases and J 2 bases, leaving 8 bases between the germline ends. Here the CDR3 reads CASSFAGTYNEQFF. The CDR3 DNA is TGTGCCAGCAGCTTCGCGGGTACCTACAATGAGCAGTTCTTC.

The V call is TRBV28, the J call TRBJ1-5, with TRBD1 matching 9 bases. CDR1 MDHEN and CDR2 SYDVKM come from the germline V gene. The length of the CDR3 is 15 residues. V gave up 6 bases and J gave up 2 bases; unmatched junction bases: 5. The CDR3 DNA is TGTGCCAGCAGGGGACAGGGCTCGGGCAATCAGCCCCAGCATTTT. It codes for CASRGQGSGNQPQHF.

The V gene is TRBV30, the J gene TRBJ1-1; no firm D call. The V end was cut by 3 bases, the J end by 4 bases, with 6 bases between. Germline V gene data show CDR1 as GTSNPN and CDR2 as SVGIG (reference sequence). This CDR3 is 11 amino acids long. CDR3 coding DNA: TGTGCCTGGAGCGCGTTCACTGAAGCTTTCTTT. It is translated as CAWSAFTEAFF.

The CDR3 DNA sequence: TGCGCCAGCAGCTTCCAGGGAATTAGCACAGATACGCAGTATTTT. Its translation is CASSFQGISTDTQYF. J is TRBJ2-3 and V is TRBV5-1; D is possibly TRBD1 (5 bases). Germline V gene sequence: CDR1 SGHRS, CDR2 YFSETQ. The ends were cut back, 2 bases at V and 0 bases at J, with 10 bases in the middle. CDR3 length: 15 amino acids.

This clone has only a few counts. The CDR3: CSVFSAGGMYEQYF. In nucleotides, the CDR3 is TGCAGCGTTTTCTCTGCAGGGGGCATGTACGAGCAGTACTTC. This chain uses TRBV29-1 with TRBJ2-7; 8 bases fit TRBD1. V shed 5 bases and J 4 bases; nucleotides not matched to a gene: 10. This CDR3 has 14 residues. The germline CDR1 and CDR2 sequences are SQVTM and ANQGSEA.

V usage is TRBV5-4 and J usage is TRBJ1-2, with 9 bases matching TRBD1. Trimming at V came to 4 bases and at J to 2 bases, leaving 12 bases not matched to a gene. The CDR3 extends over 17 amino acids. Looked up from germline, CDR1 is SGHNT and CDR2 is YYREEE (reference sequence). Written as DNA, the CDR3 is TGTGCCAGCAGCCGGGCCTACGGACAGGGGACAAACTATGGCTACACCTTC. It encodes CASSRAYGQGTNYGYTF.

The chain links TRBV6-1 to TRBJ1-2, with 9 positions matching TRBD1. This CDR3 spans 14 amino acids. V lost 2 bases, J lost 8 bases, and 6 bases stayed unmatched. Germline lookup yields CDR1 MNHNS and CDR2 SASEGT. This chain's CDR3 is CASSEWGQGDGYTF. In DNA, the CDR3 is TGTGCCAGCAGTGAATGGGGACAGGGAGACGGCTACACCTTC.

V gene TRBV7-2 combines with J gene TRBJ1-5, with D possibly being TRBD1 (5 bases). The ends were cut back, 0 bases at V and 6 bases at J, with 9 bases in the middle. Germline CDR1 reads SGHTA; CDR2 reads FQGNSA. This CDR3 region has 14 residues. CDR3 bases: TGTGCCAGCAGCTTAGCTCAGGGAATTCAGCCCCAGCATTTT. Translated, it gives CASSLAQGIQPQHF.

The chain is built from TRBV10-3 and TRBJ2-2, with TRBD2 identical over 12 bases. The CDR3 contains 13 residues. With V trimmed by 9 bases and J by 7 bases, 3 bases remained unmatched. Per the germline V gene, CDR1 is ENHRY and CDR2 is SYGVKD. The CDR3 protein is CAMGLAGGGELFF. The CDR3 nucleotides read TGTGCCATGGGACTAGCGGGTGGCGGGGAGCTGTTTTTT.

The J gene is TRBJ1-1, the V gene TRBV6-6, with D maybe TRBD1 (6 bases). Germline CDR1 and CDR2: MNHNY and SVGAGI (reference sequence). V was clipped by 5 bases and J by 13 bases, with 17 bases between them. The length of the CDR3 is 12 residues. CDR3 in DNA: TGTGCCAGCAGTGAGTCAGGGGTTTTGGATTTCTTT. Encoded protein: CASSESGVLDFF.

CDR3 sequence: CASSFRLTGELFF. As DNA, the CDR3 is TGTGCCAGCAGCTTCAGGCTTACCGGGGAGCTGTTTTTT. The chain has TRBV28 and TRBJ2-2; D is unresolved. The CDR3 totals 13 residues. Germline CDR1 reads MDHEN; CDR2 reads SYDVKM. Deletions cut 6 bases from V and 5 bases from J, with 10 bases between.

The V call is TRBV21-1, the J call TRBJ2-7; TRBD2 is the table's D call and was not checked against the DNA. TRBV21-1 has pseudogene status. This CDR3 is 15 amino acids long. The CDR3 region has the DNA TGTGCCAGCAGCAAATTTTGCGGGCCCTCCTACGAGCAGTACTTC. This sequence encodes CASSKFCGPSYEQYF.

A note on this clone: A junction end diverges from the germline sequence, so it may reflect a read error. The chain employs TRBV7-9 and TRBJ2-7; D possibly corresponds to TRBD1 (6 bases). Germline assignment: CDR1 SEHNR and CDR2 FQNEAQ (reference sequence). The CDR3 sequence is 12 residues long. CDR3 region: CSSEDSSYEQYF. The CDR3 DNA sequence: TGTTCCAGCGAGGACAGTTCCTACGAGCAGTACTTC.

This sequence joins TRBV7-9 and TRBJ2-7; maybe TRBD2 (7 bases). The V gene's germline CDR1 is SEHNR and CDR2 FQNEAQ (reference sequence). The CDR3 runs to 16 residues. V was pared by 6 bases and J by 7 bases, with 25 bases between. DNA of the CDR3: TGTGCCAGCAGTACCCGGGGGGCGCCGTTTTTGTGGGAGCAGTACTTC. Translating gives CASSTRGAPFLWEQYF. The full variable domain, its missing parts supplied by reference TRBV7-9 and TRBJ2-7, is DTGVSQNPRHKITKRGQNVTFRCDPISEHNRLYWYRQTLGQGPEFLTYFQNEAQLEKSRLLSDRFSAERPKGSFSTLEIQRTEQGDSAMYLCASSTRGAPFLWEQYFGPGTRLTVT.

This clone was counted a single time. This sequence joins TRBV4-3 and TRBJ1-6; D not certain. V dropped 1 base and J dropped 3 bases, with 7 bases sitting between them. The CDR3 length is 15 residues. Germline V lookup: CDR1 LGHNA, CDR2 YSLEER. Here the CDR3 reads CASSQGPYYNSPLHF. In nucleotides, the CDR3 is TGCGCCAGCAGCCAAGGTCCGTACTATAATTCACCCCTCCACTTT.

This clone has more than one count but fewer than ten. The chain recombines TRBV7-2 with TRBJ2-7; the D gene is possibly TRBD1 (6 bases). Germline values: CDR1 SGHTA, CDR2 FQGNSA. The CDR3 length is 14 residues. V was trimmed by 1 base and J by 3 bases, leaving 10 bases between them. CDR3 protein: CASSLGTVIYEQYF. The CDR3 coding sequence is TGTGCCAGCAGCTTAGGGACAGTAATCTACGAGCAGTACTTC.

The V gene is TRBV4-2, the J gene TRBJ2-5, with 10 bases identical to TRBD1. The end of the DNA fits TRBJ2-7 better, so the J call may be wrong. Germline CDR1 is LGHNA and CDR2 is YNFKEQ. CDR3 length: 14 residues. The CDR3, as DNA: TGTGCCAGCAGCCGACCGGGACAGGGGAGCGAGCAGTACTTC. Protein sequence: CASSRPGQGSEQYF.

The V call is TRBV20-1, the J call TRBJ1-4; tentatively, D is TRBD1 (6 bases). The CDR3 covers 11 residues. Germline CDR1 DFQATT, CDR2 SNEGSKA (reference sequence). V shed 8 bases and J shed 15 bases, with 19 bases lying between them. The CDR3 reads CSLTQGQAVFF. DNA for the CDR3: TGCAGTTTAACACAGGGTCAGGCGGTGTTTTTT.

Written as DNA, the CDR3 is TGTGCCAGTAGCAAGACAGGGGGACCTTACGAGCAGTACTTC. The encoded protein is CASSKTGGPYEQYF. The rearrangement links TRBV19 to TRBJ2-7; 9 positions agree with TRBD1. Germline V gene data show CDR1 as LNHDA and CDR2 as SQIVND (reference sequence). CDR3 size: 14 residues. V was clipped by 6 bases and J by 4 bases; unmatched bases: 7.

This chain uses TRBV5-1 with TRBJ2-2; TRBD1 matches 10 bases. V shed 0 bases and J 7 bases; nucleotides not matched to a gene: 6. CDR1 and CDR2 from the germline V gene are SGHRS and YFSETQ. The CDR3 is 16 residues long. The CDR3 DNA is TGCGCCAGCAGCTTGGTCCCGACAGGGGGCATCGGGGAGCTGTTTTTT. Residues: CASSLVPTGGIGELFF. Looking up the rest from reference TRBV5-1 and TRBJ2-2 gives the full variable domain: KAGVTQTPRYLIKTRGQQVTLSCSPISGHRSVSWYQQTPGQGLQFLFEYFSETQRNKGNFPGRFSGRQFSNSRSEMNVSTLELGDSALYLCASSLVPTGGIGELFFGEGSRLTVL.

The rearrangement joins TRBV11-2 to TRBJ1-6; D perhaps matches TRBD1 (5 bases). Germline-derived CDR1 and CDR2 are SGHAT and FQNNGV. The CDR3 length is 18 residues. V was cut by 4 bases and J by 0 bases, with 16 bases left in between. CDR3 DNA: TGTGCCAGCAGCTCCCAGGAATCTAGGGGCTCCTATAATTCACCCCTCCACTTT. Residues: CASSSQESRGSYNSPLHF.

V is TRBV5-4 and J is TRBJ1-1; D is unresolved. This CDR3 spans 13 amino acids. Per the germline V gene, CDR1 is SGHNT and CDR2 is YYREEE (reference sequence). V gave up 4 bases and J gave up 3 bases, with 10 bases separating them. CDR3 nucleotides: TGTGCCAGCAGCCCAGGTGGCTACACTGAAGCTTTCTTT. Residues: CASSPGGYTEAFF.

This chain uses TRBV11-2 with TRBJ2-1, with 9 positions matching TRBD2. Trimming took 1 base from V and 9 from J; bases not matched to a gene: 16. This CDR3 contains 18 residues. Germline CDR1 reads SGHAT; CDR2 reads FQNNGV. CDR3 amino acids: CASSLATPRVAGEGEQFF. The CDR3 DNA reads TGTGCCAGCAGCTTAGCTACCCCCCGGGTAGCGGGAGAGGGTGAGCAGTTCTTC.